Below, 24 T cell receptor beta chains from the same sample are listed, as sequenced in a study of T cell repertoires in cytomegalovirus infection. TCRdb called the reads again in MiXCR, with one record for every CDR3 protein. The data contain around 280,000 distinct CDR3 sequences, approximately 13% of them singletons. Source material: PBMCs. These receptors were collected from a human donor in good health (CMV status not recorded). Some clones in this sample may be carry-over from other donors' samples.

This clonotype was detected ten times or more. The V gene is TRBV7-2, the J gene TRBJ2-7, with D possibly being TRBD2 (5 bases). This CDR3 comprises 13 residues. CDR1 and CDR2 from the germline V gene are SGHTA and FQGNSA. The V and J ends lost 4 bases and 4 bases respectively, with 11 bases between them. CDR3 residues: CASSSDPGYEQYF. The CDR3 DNA is TGTGCCAGCAGCTCTGACCCGGGGTACGAGCAGTACTTC.

The J gene is TRBJ2-7, the V gene TRBV29-1, with TRBD1 as a possible D gene (5 bases). This CDR3 has 11 amino acids. Trimming took 4 bases from V and 5 from J, leaving 9 bases between them. CDR1 and CDR2 (germline): SQVTM, ANQGSEA. In DNA, the CDR3 is TGCAGCGTTGGAGACAGCAACGAGCAGTACTTC. Its protein product is CSVGDSNEQYF.

This clonotype was found once. The V call is TRBV6-4, the J call TRBJ2-3; no reliable D call. The V gene lost 0 bases and the J gene lost 0 bases, with 4 bases spanning the gap. Germline V gene sequence: CDR1 MRHNA, CDR2 SNTAGT. There are 14 residues in the CDR3. The CDR3 here is CASSDSTSTDTQYF. The CDR3 DNA sequence: TGTGCCAGCAGTGACTCTACAAGCACAGATACGCAGTATTTT.

The chain uses TRBV28 and TRBJ2-7; D is unresolved. The germline gives CDR1 MDHEN, CDR2 SYDVKM. CDR3 length: 13 amino acids. V was shortened by 7 bases and J by 3 bases, with 13 bases between the two germline ends. CDR3 in amino acids: CASTVSVGYEQYF. As DNA, the CDR3 is TGTGCCAGCACCGTCTCCGTCGGCTACGAGCAGTACTTC. Drawing the rest from reference TRBV28 and TRBJ2-7, the complete variable domain is DVKVTQSSRYLVKRTGEKVFLECVQDMDHENMFWYRQDPGLGLRLIYFSYDVKMKEKGDIPEGYSVSREKKERFSLILESASTNQTSMYLCASTVSVGYEQYFGPGTRLTVT.

In this sample, this clonotype turned up a few times. The CDR3 spells CSAPLGGRDNEQFF. Written as DNA, the CDR3 is TGCAGTGCGCCCCTAGGGGGCAGGGACAATGAGCAGTTCTTC. The chain employs TRBV20-1 and TRBJ2-1; 7 bases map to TRBD1. Trimming took 6 bases from V and 5 from J; bases not matched to a gene: 10. The CDR3 consists of 14 residues. CDR1 is DFQATT, CDR2 SNEGSKA, per germline (reference sequence).

This clonotype was found a few times. The chain is built from TRBV20-1 and TRBJ2-5; 7 bases agree with TRBD1. Germline loops: CDR1 DFQATT, CDR2 SNEGSKA (reference sequence). The J segment lost 2 bases and the V segment lost 5 bases, leaving 5 bases of the junction unmatched. The CDR3 extends over 13 amino acids. DNA for the CDR3: TGCAGTGCTCCGGACAGGACGCAAGAGACCCAGTACTTC. It specifies CSAPDRTQETQYF.

The chain recombines TRBV7-3 with TRBJ2-1; 7 nucleotides line up with TRBD2. Germline assignment: CDR1 SGHTA and CDR2 FQGTGA. The trim removed 5 bases at V and 3 bases at J, leaving 10 bases unmatched. The CDR3 extends over 16 amino acids. The CDR3 sequence: CASSGGGGTLYNEQFF. The CDR3 DNA sequence: TGTGCCAGCAGCGGGGGGGGGGGGACTCTCTACAATGAGCAGTTCTTC.

In this sample, this clonotype turned up a few times. This chain joins TRBV9 and TRBJ2-2; D ambiguous. Per the germline V gene, CDR1 is SGDLS and CDR2 is YYNGEE. Trimming left V 0 bases short and J 7 bases short, with 10 bases between. The CDR3 totals 14 residues. The CDR3 DNA is TGTGCCAGCAGCGTAGCTGACACGGTCGGGGAGCTGTTTTTT. Its protein product is CASSVADTVGELFF. The full variable domain, completed using reference TRBV9 and TRBJ2-2, is DSGVTQTPKHLITATGQRVTLRCSPRSGDLSVYWYQQSLDQGLQFLIQYYNGEERAKGNILERFSAQQFPDLHSELNLSSLELGDSALYFCASSVADTVGELFFGEGSRLTVL.

This clonotype has a count of ten or more. The CDR3: CASSLAKKGNEQFF. The CDR3 region has the DNA TGTGCCAGCAGCTTAGCCAAGAAAGGCAATGAGCAGTTCTTC. This chain connects TRBV11-2 to TRBJ2-1; unclear D gene. Per germline, CDR1 SGHAT and CDR2 FQNNGV. The CDR3 sequence is 14 residues long. Trimming shortened V by 1 base and J by 6 bases, and 10 bases separated the two germline ends.

V usage is TRBV3-1 and J usage is TRBJ2-3; TRBD2 matches 8 bases. The V and J ends lost 1 base and 4 bases, in that order; junction bases with no gene match: 7. Germline V lookup: CDR1 LGHDT, CDR2 YNNKEL (reference sequence). There are 16 residues in the CDR3. The CDR3 DNA reads as TGTGCCAGCAGCCAAGGGAGCGGGAGATTTGCAGATACGCAGTATTTT. Its translation is CASSQGSGRFADTQYF.

The sample holds many counts of this clonotype. The chain links TRBV7-9 to TRBJ2-7; TRBD2 matches 10 bases. The CDR3 is 16 residues long. Germline-derived CDR1 and CDR2 are SEHNR and FQNEAQ (reference sequence). The V gene end was trimmed by 4 bases and the J gene end by 5 bases; junction bases not matched to a gene: 11. The DNA for the CDR3 is TGTGCCAGCAGCTCGAGGCTAGCGGGAGTGATAGACGAGCAGTACTTC. Translated: CASSSRLAGVIDEQYF. The full variable domain, rest sourced from reference TRBV7-9 and TRBJ2-7, is DTGVSQNPRHKITKRGQNVTFRCDPISEHNRLYWYRQTLGQGPEFLTYFQNEAQLEKSRLLSDRFSAERPKGSFSTLEIQRTEQGDSAMYLCASSSRLAGVIDEQYFGPGTRLTVT.

Ten or more counts support this clonotype. CDR3 region: CASSPPTVGLHGYTF. The CDR3 DNA sequence: TGTGCCAGCAGCCCCCCGACAGTGGGGTTGCATGGCTACACCTTC. The chain links TRBV7-2 to TRBJ1-2, with D possibly TRBD1 on 5 matching bases. From germline, CDR1 is SGHTA and CDR2 FQGNSA. V gave up 5 bases and J gave up 6 bases, with 19 bases separating them. The CDR3 runs 15 residues.

This clonotype was detected many times. The V call is TRBV7-3, the J call TRBJ1-1; D is perhaps TRBD1 (5 bases). In germline, CDR1 is SGHTA, CDR2 FQGTGA. V gave up 2 bases and J gave up 3 bases, with 10 bases separating them. The CDR3 contains 14 residues. The CDR3 bases are TGTGCCAGCAGCTTATCAGGGTTGGACACTGAAGCTTTCTTT. Translating gives CASSLSGLDTEAFF.

This chain connects TRBV29-1 to TRBJ2-5; D assignment may be TRBD1 or TRBD2 (5 bases each). Trimming pared 5 bases from V and 1 base from J, leaving 17 bases between. In germline, CDR1 is SQVTM, CDR2 ANQGSEA. CDR3 length equals 15 residues. CDR3 sequence reads: CSVLPGTSPQETQYF. The CDR3 DNA is TGCAGCGTTCTACCCGGGACGTCGCCCCAAGAGACCCAGTACTTC.

Note on this clonotype: Sequence at one end of the junction differs from germline and may be a read error. The chain recombines TRBV7-2 with TRBJ2-2; maybe TRBD2 (5 bases). In germline, CDR1 is SGHTA, CDR2 FQGNSA. The CDR3 covers 12 residues. CDR3 region: CASSLYTGERFF. The CDR3 nucleotides read TGTGCCAGCAGCTTATACACCGGGGAGCGGTTTTTT.

This clonotype was seen ten or more times. The chain is built from TRBV7-2 and TRBJ1-1, with D unresolved. The CDR3 runs 13 residues. Trimming pared 1 base from V and 6 bases from J, leaving 9 bases between. Germline V gene data show CDR1 as SGHTA and CDR2 as FQGNSA. CDR3 protein: CASSLVREAEAFF. The CDR3 bases are TGTGCCAGCAGCTTAGTGCGTGAGGCTGAAGCTTTCTTT.

A few counts support this clonotype. The chain joins TRBV27 to TRBJ1-1; possible D gene TRBD1, 6 bases. The CDR3 is 15 residues long. The germline V and J ends were trimmed by 7 bases and 4 bases, with 19 bases remaining between them. Per germline, CDR1 MNHEY and CDR2 SMNVEV (reference sequence). CDR3 DNA: TGTGCCAGCAATACAGGGAGGGATCTAGGCACTGAAGCTTTCTTT. It translates to CASNTGRDLGTEAFF.

The J gene is TRBJ1-5, the V gene TRBV7-9; 7 nucleotides align to TRBD1. Unmatched junction bases numbered 11, after V lost 5 bases and J lost 4 bases. CDR3 size: 16 residues. Germline CDR1 is SEHNR and CDR2 is FQNEAQ (reference sequence). CDR3 nucleotides: TGTGCCAGCAGCCGTCTCCGGGACAGCGATAATCAGCCCCAGCATTTT. Protein sequence: CASSRLRDSDNQPQHF.

This clonotype was seen ten or more times. The V call is TRBV15, the J call TRBJ2-2; 10 bases align to TRBD2. The trim removed 2 bases at V and 0 bases at J, leaving 0 bases unmatched. CDR1 is LNHNV and CDR2 is YYDKDF in the germline V gene (reference sequence). This CDR3 is 16 amino acids long. The CDR3 loop is CATSRTSGANTGELFF. The CDR3 DNA follows: TGTGCCACCAGCAGAACTAGCGGGGCGAACACCGGGGAGCTGTTTTTT.

V usage is TRBV6-1 and J usage is TRBJ2-6, with D perhaps matching TRBD1 (5 bases). The germline V gene has CDR1 MNHNS and CDR2 SASEGT. The ends were cut back, 7 bases at V and 0 bases at J, with 16 bases in the middle. CDR3 length: 17 residues. This chain's CDR3 is CASKPGKLISGANVLTF. In nucleotides, the CDR3 is TGTGCCAGCAAGCCAGGGAAACTTATCTCTGGGGCCAACGTCCTGACTTTC.

The chain employs TRBV27 and TRBJ2-3; no firm D call. The CDR3 sequence is 14 residues long. Germline V gives CDR1 MNHEY, CDR2 SMNVEV (reference sequence). The V end lost 5 bases, the J end lost 4 bases, and 13 bases lay between the germline ends. CDR3 coding DNA: TGTGCCAGCAGTACCCCTATGTTCGCAGATACGCAGTATTTT. It specifies CASSTPMFADTQYF.

This sequence joins TRBV20-1 and TRBJ2-5; D is unresolved. Germline V gives CDR1 DFQATT, CDR2 SNEGSKA (reference sequence). Trimming took off 6 bases at V and 5 bases at J, with 7 bases between the two ends. This CDR3 spans 10 amino acids. CDR3 amino acids: CSARPETQYF. The CDR3 nucleotides are TGCAGTGCCCGCCCTGAGACCCAGTACTTC.

At least ten counts were recorded for this clonotype. The gene calls are TRBV28 and TRBJ2-5; the D gene could be TRBD1 or TRBD2 (7 bases each). The CDR3 length is 16 residues. The germline V gene has CDR1 MDHEN and CDR2 SYDVKM. V was pared by 3 bases and J by 2 bases, with 16 bases between. As DNA, the CDR3 is TGTGCCAGCAGTTTTGAATCCAGGGGGGGACAAGAGACCCAGTACTTC. Translation: CASSFESRGGQETQYF.

This clonotype turned up a few times. This sequence joins TRBV29-1 and TRBJ2-1; D unresolved. The CDR3 is made up of 11 amino acids. Germline assignment: CDR1 SQVTM and CDR2 ANQGSEA. Between the trimmed V and J ends, which lost 2 bases and 4 bases, there was a span of 3 bases. CDR3 in DNA: TGCAGCGTTGAAAGGTACAATGAGCAGTTCTTC. As protein: CSVERYNEQFF.